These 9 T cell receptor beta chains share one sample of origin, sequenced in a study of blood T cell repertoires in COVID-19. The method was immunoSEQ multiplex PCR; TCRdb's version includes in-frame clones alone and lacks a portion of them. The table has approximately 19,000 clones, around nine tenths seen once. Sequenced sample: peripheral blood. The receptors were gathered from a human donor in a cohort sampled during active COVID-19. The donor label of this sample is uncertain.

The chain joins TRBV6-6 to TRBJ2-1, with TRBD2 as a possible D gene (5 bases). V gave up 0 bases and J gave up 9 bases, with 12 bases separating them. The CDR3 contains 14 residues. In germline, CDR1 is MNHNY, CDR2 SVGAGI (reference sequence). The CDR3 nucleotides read TGTGCCAGCAGTTACTCTCAATTGGGGAGTGAGCAGTTCTTC. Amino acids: CASSYSQLGSEQFF.

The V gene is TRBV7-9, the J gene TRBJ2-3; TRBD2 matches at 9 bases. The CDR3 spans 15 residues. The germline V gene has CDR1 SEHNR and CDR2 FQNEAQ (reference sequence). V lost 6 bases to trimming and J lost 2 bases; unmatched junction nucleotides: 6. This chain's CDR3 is CASRTGTSFTDTQYF. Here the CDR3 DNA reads TGTGCCAGCAGAACCGGGACTAGCTTCACAGATACGCAGTATTTT. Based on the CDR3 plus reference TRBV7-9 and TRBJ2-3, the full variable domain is DTGVSQNPRHKITKRGQNVTFRCDPISEHNRLYWYRQTLGQGPEFLTYFQNEAQLEKSRLLSDRFSAERPKGSFSTLEIQRTEQGDSAMYLCASRTGTSFTDTQYFGPGTRLTVL.

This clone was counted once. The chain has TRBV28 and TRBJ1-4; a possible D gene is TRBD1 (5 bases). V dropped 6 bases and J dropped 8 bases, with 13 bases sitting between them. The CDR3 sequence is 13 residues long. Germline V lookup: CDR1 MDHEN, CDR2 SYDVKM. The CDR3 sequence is CASRPPGGEKLFF. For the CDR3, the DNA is TGTGCCAGCAGGCCCCCCGGGGGAGAAAAACTGTTTTTT. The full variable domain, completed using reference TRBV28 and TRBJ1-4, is DVKVTQSSRYLVKRTGEKVFLECVQDMDHENMFWYRQDPGLGLRLIYFSYDVKMKEKGDIPEGYSVSREKKERFSLILESASTNQTSMYLCASRPPGGEKLFFGSGTQLSVL.

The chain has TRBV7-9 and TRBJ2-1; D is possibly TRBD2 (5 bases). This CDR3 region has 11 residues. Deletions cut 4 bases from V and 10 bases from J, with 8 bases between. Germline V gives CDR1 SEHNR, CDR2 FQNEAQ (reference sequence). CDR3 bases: TGTGCCAGCAGCTGGACTCAAGAGCAGTTCTTC. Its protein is CASSWTQEQFF.

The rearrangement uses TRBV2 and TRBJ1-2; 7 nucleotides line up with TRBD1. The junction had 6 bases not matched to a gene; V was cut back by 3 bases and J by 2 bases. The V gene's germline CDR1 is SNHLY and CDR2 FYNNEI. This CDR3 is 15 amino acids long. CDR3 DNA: TGTGCCAGCAGTGATCGACAGGGCCTAAACTATGGCTACACCTTC. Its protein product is CASSDRQGLNYGYTF.

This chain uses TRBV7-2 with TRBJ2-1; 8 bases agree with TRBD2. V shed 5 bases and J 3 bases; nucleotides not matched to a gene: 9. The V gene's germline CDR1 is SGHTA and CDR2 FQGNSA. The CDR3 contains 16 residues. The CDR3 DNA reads TGTGCCAGCAGCACCCAAGCGGGAGTTCTCTACAATGAGCAGTTCTTC. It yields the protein CASSTQAGVLYNEQFF.

The DNA of the CDR3 is TGTGCCAGCAGTGGTTCTAGCGTCCCGCCCCGCTCCTACGAGCAGTACTTC. This translates into CASSGSSVPPRSYEQYF. The V and J genes are TRBV2 and TRBJ2-7, with D possibly TRBD2 on 6 matching bases. The CDR3 runs to 17 residues. V dropped 4 bases and J dropped 0 bases, with 19 bases sitting between them. Germline-derived CDR1 and CDR2 are SNHLY and FYNNEI.

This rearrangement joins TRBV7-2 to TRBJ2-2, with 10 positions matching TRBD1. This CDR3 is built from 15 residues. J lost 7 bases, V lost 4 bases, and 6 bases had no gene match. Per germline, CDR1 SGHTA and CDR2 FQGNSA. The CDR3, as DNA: TGTGCCAGCAGCTCGGGACAGGGGAAGGGCGGGGAGCTGTTTTTT. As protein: CASSSGQGKGGELFF.

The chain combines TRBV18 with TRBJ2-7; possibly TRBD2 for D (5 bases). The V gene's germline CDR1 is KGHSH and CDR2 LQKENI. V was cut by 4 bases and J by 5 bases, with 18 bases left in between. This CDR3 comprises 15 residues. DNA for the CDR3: TGTGCCAGCTCACGGATCCTCACCCCGACTAACGAGCAGTACTTC. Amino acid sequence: CASSRILTPTNEQYF.